This note documents a single TCR beta chain sequence. What it recognizes is unknown. The data originate from a study of CD8 T cells in Susac syndrome. Looking at the study overall: Susac syndrome patients were untreated, on corticosteroids with some adding intravenous immunoglobulin, or on intravenous immunoglobulin only. Points from the study as a whole: In total CD8+ repertoires, around 16 Susac-specific public clones were found, and in CD8+ TEMRA repertoires, roughly 5 were found.

When the RNA was reverse transcribed, random hexamers were used with an input of about 0.5 to 1 ug. An immunoSEQ multiplex PCR amplified TCR beta CDR3 over 54 Vbeta and 13 Jbeta. TCRdb analysed the immunoSEQ multiplex PCR reads with MiXCR anew, one entry per CDR3 protein. The table has approximately 190,000 distinct CDR3 sequences, around 95% seen once. Patients with Susac syndrome met the recently defined diagnostic criteria for definite or probable disease. The material sequenced was CD8+ T cells from PBMCs. This TCR was recovered from a human donor with Susac syndrome.

The CDR3 DNA is TGTGCCAGCCGGGTGAGCCGGAGAAATTCACCCCTCCACTTT. Its protein product is CASRVSRRNSPLHF. The rearrangement joins TRBV12-3 or TRBV12-4 to TRBJ1-6; D gene unclear. CDR3 length: 14 amino acids. The V gene lost 8 bases and the J gene lost 7 bases, with 15 bases spanning the gap.